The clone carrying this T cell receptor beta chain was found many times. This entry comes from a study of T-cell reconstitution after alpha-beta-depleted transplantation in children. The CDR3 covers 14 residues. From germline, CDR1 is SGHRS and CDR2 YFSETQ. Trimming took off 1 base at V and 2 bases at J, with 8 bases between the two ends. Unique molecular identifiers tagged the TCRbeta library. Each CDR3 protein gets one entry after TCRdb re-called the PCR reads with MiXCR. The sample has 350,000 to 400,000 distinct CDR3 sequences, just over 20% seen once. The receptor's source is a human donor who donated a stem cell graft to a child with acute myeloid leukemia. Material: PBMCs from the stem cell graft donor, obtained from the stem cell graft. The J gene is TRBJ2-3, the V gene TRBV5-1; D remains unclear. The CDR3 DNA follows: TGCGCCAGCAGCTTGAGGCACCCCACAGATACGCAGTATTTT. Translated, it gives CASSLRHPTDTQYF.